The source of this TCR beta chain is a study of blood T cell repertoires in COVID-19. About the research overall: From the United States, Italy and Spain came samples of acute and convalescent COVID-19. In each case, the material was cDNA or gDNA derived from T cells, B-cell-depleted T cells, or PBMCs.

Original handling: Reference gene primer amplification gave estimated nucleated cell counts. Profiling relied on immunoSEQ multiplex PCR, and the TCRdb table lists in-frame clones only, not all of them. For V, J and clone size, that table is used; D and trimming come from the DNA. Of about 22,000 clones listed, about 90% were seen once; the top ten hold about 2.5%. J was trimmed by 5 bases and V by 3 bases; bases with no gene match: 6. The CDR3 spans 17 residues. Looked up from germline, CDR1 is LNHDA and CDR2 is SQIVND (reference sequence). The specimen sequenced was peripheral blood. The chain is built from TRBV19 and TRBJ2-3; 15 bases are a match to TRBD2. This sequence was found in a man in his sixties or seventies with acute or convalescent COVID-19. The CDR3 protein is CASSIGLAGGQVDTQYF. The CDR3 nucleotides read TGTGCCAGTAGTATCGGACTAGCGGGGGGGCAAGTAGATACGCAGTATTTT.